This TCR beta chain was profiled in a study of blood T cell repertoires in COVID-19. The Seattle patients joined while their infection was active and were tracked longitudinally afterward. Germline V gene lookup returns CDR1 MNHEY and CDR2 SMNVEV (reference sequence). There are 15 residues in the CDR3. V gave up 4 bases and J gave up 7 bases; unmatched junction bases: 10. TCRdb's table, derived via immunoSEQ multiplex PCR, lists solely in-frame clones and lacks some. The sample holds 200,000 to 250,000 clones, 86% seen once. This clone occurred once. V usage is TRBV27 and J usage is TRBJ1-2; 9 bases match TRBD1. The source material was peripheral blood. The sequence came from a woman in her forties or fifties with COVID-19, enrolled during active disease. DNA of the CDR3: TGTGCCAGCAGTTCCCACCTCGGGACAGGGATTGGCTACACCTTC. It is translated as CASSSHLGTGIGYTF.